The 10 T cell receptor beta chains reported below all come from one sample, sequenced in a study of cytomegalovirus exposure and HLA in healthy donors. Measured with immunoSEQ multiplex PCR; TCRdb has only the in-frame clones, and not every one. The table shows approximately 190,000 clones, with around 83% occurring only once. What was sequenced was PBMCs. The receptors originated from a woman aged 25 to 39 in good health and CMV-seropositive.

CDR3 bases: TGTGCCAGCTCCCCTGAGGTAGCGGTACTCAACACCGGGGAGCTGTTTTTT. This sequence encodes CASSPEVAVLNTGELFF. The rearrangement joins TRBV18 to TRBJ2-2; a possible D gene is TRBD2 (6 bases). Trimming stripped 6 bases from V and 2 bases from J, with 19 bases between. Germline V gene sequence: CDR1 KGHSH, CDR2 LQKENI. This CDR3 has 17 residues.

CDR3 in DNA: TGTGCCAGCCGTCCCGCCACCCAGGGGTACGTGTATGGCTACACCTTC. Its translation is CASRPATQGYVYGYTF. V is TRBV27 and J is TRBJ1-2, with D possibly matching TRBD1 (6 bases). The CDR3 contains 16 residues. Germline CDR1 and CDR2: MNHEY and SMNVEV (reference sequence). V was cut by 8 bases and J by 5 bases, with 24 bases left in between.

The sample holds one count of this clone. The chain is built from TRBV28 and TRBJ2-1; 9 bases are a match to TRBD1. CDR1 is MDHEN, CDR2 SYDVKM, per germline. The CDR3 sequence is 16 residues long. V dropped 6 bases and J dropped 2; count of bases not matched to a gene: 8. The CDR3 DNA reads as TGTGCCAGCAGCTACTACAGGGGGCGTACCTACAATGAGCAGTTCTTC. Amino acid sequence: CASSYYRGRTYNEQFF.

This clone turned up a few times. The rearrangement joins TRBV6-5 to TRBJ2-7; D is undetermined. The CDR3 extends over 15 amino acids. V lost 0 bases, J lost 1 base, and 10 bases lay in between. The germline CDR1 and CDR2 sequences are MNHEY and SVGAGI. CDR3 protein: CASSYSAVPSYEQYF. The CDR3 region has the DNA TGTGCCAGCAGTTACTCGGCGGTCCCTTCCTACGAGCAGTACTTC.

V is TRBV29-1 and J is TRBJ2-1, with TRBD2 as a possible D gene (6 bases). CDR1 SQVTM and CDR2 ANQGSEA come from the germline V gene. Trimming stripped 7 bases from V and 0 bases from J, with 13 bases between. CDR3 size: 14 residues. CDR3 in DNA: TGCAGCGCCGGGGGACCGTTCTCCTACAATGAGCAGTTCTTC. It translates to CSAGGPFSYNEQFF.

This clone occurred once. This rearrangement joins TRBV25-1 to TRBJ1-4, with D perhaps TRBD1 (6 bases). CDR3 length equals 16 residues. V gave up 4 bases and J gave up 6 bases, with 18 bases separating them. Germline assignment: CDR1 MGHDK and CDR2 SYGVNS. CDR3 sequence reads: CASSGGRRTGDEKLFF. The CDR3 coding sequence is TGTGCCAGCAGTGGGGGGCGACGGACGGGTGATGAAAAACTGTTTTTT. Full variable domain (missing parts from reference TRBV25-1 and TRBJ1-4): EADIYQTPRYLVIGTGKKITLECSQTMGHDKMYWYQQDPGMELHLIHYSYGVNSTEKGDLSSESTVSRIRTEHFPLTLESARPSHTSQYLCASSGGRRTGDEKLFFGSGTQLSVL.

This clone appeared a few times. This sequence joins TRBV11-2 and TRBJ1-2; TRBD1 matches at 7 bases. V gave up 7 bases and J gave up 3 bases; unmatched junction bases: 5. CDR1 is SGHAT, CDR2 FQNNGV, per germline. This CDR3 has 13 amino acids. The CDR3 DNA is TGTGCCAGCACCGAGGGACAGTACTATGGCTACACCTTC. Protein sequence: CASTEGQYYGYTF.

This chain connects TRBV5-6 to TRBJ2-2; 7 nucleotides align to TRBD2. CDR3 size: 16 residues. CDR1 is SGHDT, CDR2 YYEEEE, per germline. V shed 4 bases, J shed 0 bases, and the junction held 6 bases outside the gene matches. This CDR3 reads CASSPSGAANTGELFF. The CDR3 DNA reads TGTGCCAGCAGCCCTAGCGGAGCCGCGAACACCGGGGAGCTGTTTTTT.

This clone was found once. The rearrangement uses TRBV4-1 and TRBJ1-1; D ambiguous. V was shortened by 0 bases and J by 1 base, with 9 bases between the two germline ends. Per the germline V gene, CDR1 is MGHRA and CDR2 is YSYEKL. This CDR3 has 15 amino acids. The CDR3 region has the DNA TGCGCCAGCAGCCAAGAGGGCAGATGGAACACTGAAGCTTTCTTT. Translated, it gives CASSQEGRWNTEAFF.

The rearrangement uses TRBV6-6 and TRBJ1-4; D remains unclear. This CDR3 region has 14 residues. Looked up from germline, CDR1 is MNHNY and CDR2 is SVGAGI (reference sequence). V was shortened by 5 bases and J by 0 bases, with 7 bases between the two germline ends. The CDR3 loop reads CASSTGSTNEKLFF. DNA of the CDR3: TGTGCCAGCAGTACGGGGTCAACTAATGAAAAACTGTTTTTT.